The 26 T cell receptor beta chains listed next were all sequenced from one sample in a study of neurological immune-mediated disorders (dated by TCRdb to between 2017 and 2020). The library was built by means of 5' RACE. TCRdb lists the instrument as Illumina HiSeq 2500. TCRdb passed the public sequencing reads through fastp at Q25 and MiXCR, retaining productive beta sequences. Rows with a matching CDR3 protein are joined into one entry that keeps the most common DNA and genes. A total of around 25,000 distinct CDR3 sequences appear in this sample, roughly 21% of them only once. Together, the top ten hold more than 15% of the sample. The sample consisted of PBMCs. The receptors derive from a woman aged 60-70 years in good health.

About this clonotype itself: At one end, the junction sequence differs from germline, possibly due to a read error. The V gene is TRBV9, the J gene TRBJ2-5; 7 bases agree with TRBD2. The CDR3 is 16 amino acids. Germline loops: CDR1 SGDLS, CDR2 YYNGEE. The CDR3: CAISARLTCGRETQYF. The CDR3 region has the DNA TGTGCCATCAGCGCTCGCCTGACTTGCGGGAGAGAGACCCAGTACTTC.

V and J are TRBV7-2 and TRBJ2-3; a possible D gene is TRBD2 (5 bases). V lost 3 bases and J 3 bases, leaving 10 bases between the germline ends. Germline V gene data show CDR1 as SGHTA and CDR2 as FQGNSA. The CDR3 length is 14 residues. The CDR3, as DNA: TGTGCCAGCAGCTTGGGGAGTATAACAGATACGCAGTATTTT. Translation: CASSLGSITDTQYF.

J is TRBJ2-1 and V is TRBV5-5; D might be TRBD1 (6 bases). The germline V and J ends were trimmed by 0 bases and 2 bases, with 6 bases remaining between them. Germline CDR1 is SGHKS and CDR2 is YYEKEE (reference sequence). CDR3 length: 14 amino acids. In DNA, the CDR3 is TGTGCCAGCAGCTTGGACAGGGCCTACAATGAGCAGTTCTTC. Residues: CASSLDRAYNEQFF.

Relative to its sample, this clonotype is medium-sized. For the CDR3, the DNA is TGTGCCAGCAGTTCTGGGGACCCCGGGAATGAGCAGTTCTTC. Residues: CASSSGDPGNEQFF. The chain carries TRBV28 and TRBJ2-1; D may match TRBD1 or TRBD2 (5 bases each). This CDR3 is built from 14 residues. The germline V and J ends were trimmed by 4 bases and 7 bases, with 14 bases remaining between them. The germline V gene has CDR1 MDHEN and CDR2 SYDVKM.

In this sample, this clonotype turned up many times. The chain employs TRBV7-2 and TRBJ2-1; 11 bases are shared with TRBD1. This CDR3 has 16 residues. V lost 1 base, J lost 3 bases, and 2 bases stayed unmatched. Germline V gene data show CDR1 as SGHTA and CDR2 as FQGNSA. The CDR3 protein is CASSLVGTGGYNEQFF. DNA of the CDR3: TGTGCCAGCAGCTTAGTTGGGACAGGGGGCTACAATGAGCAGTTCTTC. The variable domain in full, with the rest retrieved from reference TRBV7-2 and TRBJ2-1, is GAGVSQSPSNKVTEKGKDVELRCDPISGHTALYWYRQSLGQGLEFLIYFQGNSAPDKSGLPSDRFSAERTGGSVSTLTIQRTQQEDSAVYLCASSLVGTGGYNEQFFGPGTRLTVL.

In this sample, this clonotype turned up many times. The chain carries TRBV6-5 and TRBJ2-1; D gene uncertain. Germline values: CDR1 MNHEY, CDR2 SVGAGI. V lost 4 bases and J 5 bases, leaving 9 bases between the germline ends. The CDR3 contains 13 residues. The CDR3 region is CASSLRPHNEQFF. In DNA form, the CDR3 reads TGTGCCAGCAGTTTAAGGCCCCACAATGAGCAGTTCTTC.

This clonotype was detected many times. The chain is built from TRBV9 and TRBJ1-1; 7 bases are shared with TRBD1. Per the germline V gene, CDR1 is SGDLS and CDR2 is YYNGEE. This CDR3 has 15 amino acids. The V segment lost 4 bases and the J segment 0 bases; nucleotides outside the gene matches: 6. This CDR3 reads CASSPTDRMNTEAFF. The CDR3 DNA reads as TGTGCCAGCAGCCCGACGGACAGGATGAACACTGAAGCTTTCTTT.

This clonotype showed up just a few times. This chain uses TRBV6-2 or TRBV6-3 with TRBJ2-2; D perhaps matches TRBD1 (8 bases). The germline V and J ends were trimmed by 0 bases and 5 bases, with 16 bases remaining between them. This CDR3 region has 17 residues. Germline CDR1 MNHEY, CDR2 SVGEGT. The CDR3 protein is CASSYSWNRGGTGELFF. The CDR3 DNA is TGTGCCAGCAGTTACTCTTGGAACAGGGGGGGAACCGGGGAGCTGTTTTTT.

This clonotype was recorded at least ten times. The chain uses TRBV7-2 and TRBJ1-2; D is ambiguous. CDR3 size: 13 residues. The V end lost 4 bases, the J end lost 4 bases, and 10 bases lay between the germline ends. The germline gives CDR1 SGHTA, CDR2 FQGNSA. CDR3 loop: CASSYAGIYGYTF. CDR3 DNA sequence: TGTGCCAGCAGCTATGCGGGGATCTATGGCTACACCTTC.

This clonotype was observed at least ten times. This chain joins TRBV5-1 and TRBJ1-2, with 7 positions matching TRBD1. Germline V gene lookup returns CDR1 SGHRS and CDR2 YFSETQ. The CDR3 extends over 15 amino acids. After removal of 3 bases from V and 4 bases from J, the junction contained 9 bases not matched to a gene. CDR3 coding DNA: TGCGCCAGCAGCTCGCGACAGGGCGGAAGCTATGGCTACACCTTC. This sequence encodes CASSSRQGGSYGYTF.

This clonotype was counted at least ten times. The rearrangement links TRBV10-3 to TRBJ2-3; 9 bases fit TRBD2. Germline V lookup: CDR1 ENHRY, CDR2 SYGVKD. V lost 4 bases, J lost 5 bases, and 4 bases stayed unmatched. The CDR3 length is 14 residues. The CDR3 DNA reads as TGTGCCATCAGTGTAGCGGGAGCGGGAGATACGCAGTATTTT. Translating gives CAISVAGAGDTQYF.

In its sample, this clonotype was seen many times. V is TRBV20-1 and J is TRBJ2-3; a weak D match, TRBD2 (5 bases). This CDR3 comprises 13 residues. Germline V CDR1 and CDR2: DFQATT, SNEGSKA (reference sequence). Trimming pared 6 bases from V and 4 bases from J, leaving 14 bases between. CDR3 region: CSATDLAPDTQYF. Here the CDR3 DNA reads TGCAGTGCCACGGATCTAGCTCCAGATACGCAGTATTTT.

This clonotype was counted many times. The genes are TRBV7-6 and TRBJ2-5; unclear D gene. The V and J ends lost 2 bases and 5 bases respectively, with 18 bases between them. The germline V gene has CDR1 SGHVS and CDR2 FNYEAQ. The CDR3 sequence is 16 residues long. DNA of the CDR3: TGTGCCAGCAGCTTAAGATTCTCCTCCCTCCGGGAGACCCAGTACTTC. Its translation: CASSLRFSSLRETQYF.

This clonotype occurred many times. J is TRBJ2-1 and V is TRBV7-2; 9 bases are a match to TRBD1. Germline V gene data show CDR1 as SGHTA and CDR2 as FQGNSA. The CDR3 sequence is 15 residues long. V shed 5 bases, J shed 7 bases, and the junction held 9 bases outside the gene matches. This chain's CDR3 is CASSPDRGWRNEQFF. The CDR3 coding sequence is TGTGCCAGCAGCCCGGACAGGGGATGGCGAAATGAGCAGTTCTTC.

This clonotype was seen at least ten times. The gene calls are TRBV6-6 and TRBJ1-1, with a weak D call TRBD1 (5 bases). The CDR3 is made up of 14 amino acids. V dropped 2 bases and J dropped 4 bases, with 11 bases sitting between them. Germline V CDR1 and CDR2: MNHNY, SVGAGI (reference sequence). CDR3 amino acids: CASSYGGWSTEAFF. In DNA form, the CDR3 reads TGTGCCAGCAGTTACGGGGGATGGAGCACTGAAGCTTTCTTT.

The J gene is TRBJ1-2, the V gene TRBV16; TRBD1 matches 11 bases. The CDR3 runs to 17 residues. Germline V gene sequence: CDR1 KGHSY, CDR2 FQNENV. J was trimmed by 1 base and V by 2 bases; bases with no gene match: 6. CDR3 residues: CASSQRGTGGFNYGYTF. The DNA of the CDR3 is TGTGCCAGCAGCCAACGCGGGACAGGGGGGTTTAACTATGGCTACACCTTC.

The chain recombines TRBV5-1 with TRBJ2-3; unclear D gene. This CDR3 is built from 12 residues. Germline CDR1 SGHRS, CDR2 YFSETQ. V dropped 0 bases and J dropped 4 bases, with 3 bases sitting between them. The chain's CDR3 is CASSLGSDTQYF. In DNA form, the CDR3 reads TGCGCCAGCAGCTTGGGTTCAGATACGCAGTATTTT.

This clonotype appeared many times. This chain joins TRBV4-1 and TRBJ2-3, with 9 bases identical to TRBD1. V gave up 0 bases and J gave up 1 base; unmatched junction bases: 5. Germline CDR1 is MGHRA and CDR2 is YSYEKL. The CDR3 totals 17 residues. CDR3 DNA sequence: TGCGCCAGCAGCCAAGATAGCACAGGGGGCGGCACAGATACGCAGTATTTT. Protein product: CASSQDSTGGGTDTQYF.

The sample holds many counts of this clonotype. The V and J genes are TRBV20-1 and TRBJ1-2; possibly TRBD1 for D (6 bases). Trimming removed 3 bases at V and 4 bases at J, with 12 bases between. This CDR3 is 13 amino acids long. Germline CDR1 and CDR2: DFQATT and SNEGSKA (reference sequence). CDR3 region: CSASRTGSYGYTF. The CDR3 DNA reads TGCAGTGCTAGCAGAACAGGGTCCTATGGCTACACCTTC.

V usage is TRBV3-1 and J usage is TRBJ2-7; no reliable D call. CDR1 is LGHDT, CDR2 YNNKEL, per germline (reference sequence). This CDR3 contains 16 residues. Trimming removed 0 bases from V and 1 base from J, with 13 bases in between. CDR3 bases: TGTGCCAGCAGCCAAGATATGAGACTCTCGTCCTACGAGCAGTACTTC. It codes for CASSQDMRLSSYEQYF.

This clonotype was seen repeatedly, ten times or more. This sequence joins TRBV5-1 and TRBJ1-1; D not resolved. CDR1 and CDR2 from the germline V gene are SGHRS and YFSETQ. The CDR3 consists of 17 residues. Trimming pared 0 bases from V and 2 bases from J, leaving 17 bases between. The CDR3 DNA reads as TGCGCCAGCAGCTTGGGCTCTCGGGGAGAACACAACACTGAAGCTTTCTTT. This translates into CASSLGSRGEHNTEAFF.

This clonotype counts as medium-sized (0.01 to 0.1%). The V gene is TRBV5-1, the J gene TRBJ2-1; maybe TRBD2 (6 bases). The germline gives CDR1 SGHRS, CDR2 YFSETQ. Trimming took 4 bases from V and 0 from J, leaving 8 bases between them. This CDR3 region has 14 residues. CDR3 amino acids: CASSLSGSYNEQFF. CDR3 nucleotides: TGCGCCAGCAGCCTTAGCGGCTCCTACAATGAGCAGTTCTTC. Full variable domain (outside the CDR3, taken from reference TRBV5-1 and TRBJ2-1): KAGVTQTPRYLIKTRGQQVTLSCSPISGHRSVSWYQQTPGQGLQFLFEYFSETQRNKGNFPGRFSGRQFSNSRSEMNVSTLELGDSALYLCASSLSGSYNEQFFGPGTRLTVL.

This clonotype has a count of ten or more. The chain uses TRBV28 and TRBJ2-7; D may correspond to TRBD1 or TRBD2 (5 bases each). CDR1 is MDHEN and CDR2 is SYDVKM in the germline V gene. The length of the CDR3 is 12 residues. Trimming took 6 bases from V and 3 from J, leaving 9 bases between them. CDR3 sequence: CASSPGGYEQYF. In DNA form, the CDR3 reads TGTGCCAGCAGCCCTGGGGGCTACGAGCAGTACTTC.

This clonotype was seen repeatedly, ten times or more. CDR3 sequence reads: CASSLTSSTSTDTQYF. The CDR3 nucleotides are TGCGCCAGCAGCTTGACTAGCTCTACTAGCACAGATACGCAGTATTTT. The gene calls are TRBV5-1 and TRBJ2-3; tentatively, D is TRBD2 (6 bases). Per germline, CDR1 SGHRS and CDR2 YFSETQ. V shed 1 base and J shed 0 bases, with 12 bases lying between them. CDR3 size: 16 residues.

Details on this clonotype: The junction and the germline gene differ at one end; a read error may be behind it. V and J are TRBV5-1 and TRBJ2-5; D may be TRBD1 (6 bases). CDR1 SGHRS and CDR2 YFSETQ come from the germline V gene. The CDR3 totals 15 residues. CDR3 sequence reads: CAISKGTRGVETQYF. CDR3 DNA sequence: TGCGCCATCAGCAAAGGGACACGGGGAGTGGAGACCCAGTACTTC.

At least ten counts were recorded for this clonotype. This chain joins TRBV18 and TRBJ2-5, with 9 bases identical to TRBD2. J lost 1 base, V lost 1 base, and 4 bases had no gene match. The CDR3 length is 16 residues. The germline CDR1 and CDR2 sequences are KGHSH and LQKENI. CDR3 coding DNA: TGTGCCAGCTCACCACGACTAGCGGATCTCCAAGAGACCCAGTACTTC. Its protein is CASSPRLADLQETQYF.